This T cell receptor (beta chain) was sequenced in a study of cytomegalovirus exposure and HLA in healthy donors. Study observations and caveats: Per a prior analysis, the majority of TCR beta V segments were productive roughly 90% or roughly 30% of the time. The study recorded more than 150 TCR beta chains that were cytomegalovirus-associated.

The PCR used 60 Vbeta and 13 Jbeta primers. Assay: immunoSEQ multiplex PCR; the TCRdb copy retains only in-frame clones and omits some. The sample data list about 170,000 clones. In the case of this clone: No antigen is known for it.

V lost 9 bases, J lost 0 bases, and 10 bases stayed unmatched. CDR3 length: 15 residues. Germline V CDR1 and CDR2: LGHNT, FRNRAP. V and J are TRBV12-5 and TRBJ2-5, with TRBD1 identical over 7 bases. Source material: PBMCs. The sequence was obtained from a woman younger than 30 in good health and CMV-seropositive. The DNA for the CDR3 is TGTGCTAGCTCCCCAAAGGGGGCGTACCAAGAGACCCAGTACTTC. It yields the protein CASSPKGAYQETQYF.